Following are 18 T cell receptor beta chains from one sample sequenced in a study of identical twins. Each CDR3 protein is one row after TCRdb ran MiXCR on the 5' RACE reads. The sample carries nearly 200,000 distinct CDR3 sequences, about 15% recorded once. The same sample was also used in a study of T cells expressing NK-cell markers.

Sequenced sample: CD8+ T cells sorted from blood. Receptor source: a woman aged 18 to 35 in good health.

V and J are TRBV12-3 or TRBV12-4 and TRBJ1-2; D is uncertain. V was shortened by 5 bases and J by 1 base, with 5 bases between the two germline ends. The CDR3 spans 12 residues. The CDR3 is CASSRDNYGYTF. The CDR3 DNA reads TGTGCCAGCAGTCGAGATAACTATGGCTACACCTTC.

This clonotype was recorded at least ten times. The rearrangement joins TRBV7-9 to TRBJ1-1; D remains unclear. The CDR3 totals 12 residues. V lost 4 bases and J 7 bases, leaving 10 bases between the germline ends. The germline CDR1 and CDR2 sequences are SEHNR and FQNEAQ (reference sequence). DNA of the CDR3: TGTGCCAGCAGCTCCTTGAGGGATGAAGCTTTCTTT. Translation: CASSSLRDEAFF.

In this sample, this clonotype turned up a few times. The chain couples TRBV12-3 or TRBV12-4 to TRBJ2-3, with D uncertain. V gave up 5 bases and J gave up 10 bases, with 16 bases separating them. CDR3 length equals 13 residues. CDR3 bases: TGTGCCAGCAGTGCACCCGGACCCGTTCCGCAGTATTTT. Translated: CASSAPGPVPQYF.

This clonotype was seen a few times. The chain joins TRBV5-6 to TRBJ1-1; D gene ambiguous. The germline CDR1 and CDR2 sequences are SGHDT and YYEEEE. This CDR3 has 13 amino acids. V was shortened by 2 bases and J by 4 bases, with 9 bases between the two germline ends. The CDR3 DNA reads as TGTGCCAGCAGCTTAGTAGGTAGCACTGAAGCTTTCTTT. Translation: CASSLVGSTEAFF. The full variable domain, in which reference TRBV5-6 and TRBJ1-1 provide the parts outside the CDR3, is DAGVTQSPTHLIKTRGQQVTLRCSPKSGHDTVSWYQQALGQGPQFIFQYYEEEERQRGNFPDRFSGHQFPNYSSELNVNALLLGDSALYLCASSLVGSTEAFFGQGTRLTVV.

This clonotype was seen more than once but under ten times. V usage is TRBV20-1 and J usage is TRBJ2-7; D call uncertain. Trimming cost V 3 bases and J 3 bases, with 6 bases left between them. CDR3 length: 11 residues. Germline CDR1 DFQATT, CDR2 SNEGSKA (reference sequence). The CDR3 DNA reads TGCAGTGCTAGCAGGAACTACGAGCAGTACTTC. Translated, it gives CSASRNYEQYF.

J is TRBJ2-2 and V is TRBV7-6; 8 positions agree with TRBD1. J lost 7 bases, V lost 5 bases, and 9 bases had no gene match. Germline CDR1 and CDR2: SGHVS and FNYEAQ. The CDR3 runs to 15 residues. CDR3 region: CASSLSTGAGGELFF. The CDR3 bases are TGTGCCAGCAGCCTATCGACAGGGGCCGGCGGGGAGCTGTTTTTT.

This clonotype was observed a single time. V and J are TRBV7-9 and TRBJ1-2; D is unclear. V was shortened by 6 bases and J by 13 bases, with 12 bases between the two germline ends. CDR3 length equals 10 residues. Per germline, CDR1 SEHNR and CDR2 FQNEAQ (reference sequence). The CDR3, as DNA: TGTGCCAGCAGTTTTGATTCGGTCACCTTC. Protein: CASSFDSVTF.

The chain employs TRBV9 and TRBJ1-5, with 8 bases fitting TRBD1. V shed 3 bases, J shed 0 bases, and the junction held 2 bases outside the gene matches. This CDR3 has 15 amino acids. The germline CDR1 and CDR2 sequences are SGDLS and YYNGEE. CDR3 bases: TGTGCCAGCAGCGCAGGGGGCAATAGCAATCAGCCCCAGCATTTT. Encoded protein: CASSAGGNSNQPQHF.

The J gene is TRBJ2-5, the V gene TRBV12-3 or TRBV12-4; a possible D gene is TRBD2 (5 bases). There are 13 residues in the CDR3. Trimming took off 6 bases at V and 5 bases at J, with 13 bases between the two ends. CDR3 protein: CASRSDWAETQYF. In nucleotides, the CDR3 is TGTGCCAGCAGATCGGACTGGGCGGAGACCCAGTACTTC.

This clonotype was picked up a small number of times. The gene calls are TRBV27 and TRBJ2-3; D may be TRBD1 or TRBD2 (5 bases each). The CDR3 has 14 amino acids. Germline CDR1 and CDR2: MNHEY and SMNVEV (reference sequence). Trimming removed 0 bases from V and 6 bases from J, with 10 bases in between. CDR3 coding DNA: TGTGCCAGCAGTTTATCACAGGAGGTTGATACGCAGTATTTT. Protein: CASSLSQEVDTQYF.

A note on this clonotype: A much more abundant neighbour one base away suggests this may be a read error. This CDR3 is CASSQWENTEAFF. CDR3 bases: TGTGCCAGCAGCCAATGGGAGAACACTGAAGCTTTCTTT. The chain combines TRBV14 with TRBJ1-1; D gene uncertain. Germline loops: CDR1 SGHDN, CDR2 FVKESK. CDR3 length: 13 residues. V was clipped by 2 bases and J by 1 base, with 5 bases between them.

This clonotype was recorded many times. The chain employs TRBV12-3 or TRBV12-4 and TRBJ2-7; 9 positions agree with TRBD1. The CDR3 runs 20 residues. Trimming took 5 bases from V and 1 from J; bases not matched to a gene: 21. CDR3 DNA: TGTGCCAGCAGTCCCCAGTCTCGGGACAGGGTGCGTATTTTTTCCTACGAGCAGTACTTC. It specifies CASSPQSRDRVRIFSYEQYF.

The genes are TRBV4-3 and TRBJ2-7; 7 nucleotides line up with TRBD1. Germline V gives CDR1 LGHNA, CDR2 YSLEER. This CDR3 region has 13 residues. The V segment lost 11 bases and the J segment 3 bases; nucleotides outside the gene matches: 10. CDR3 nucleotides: TGCGCCCTCAGGGGGACGGTGATCTACGAGCAGTACTTC. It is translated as CALRGTVIYEQYF.

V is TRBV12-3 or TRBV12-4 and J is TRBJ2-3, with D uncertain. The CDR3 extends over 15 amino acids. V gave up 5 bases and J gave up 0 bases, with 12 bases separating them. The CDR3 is CASSHRGPSTDTQYF. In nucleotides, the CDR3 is TGTGCCAGCAGTCACAGAGGACCTAGCACAGATACGCAGTATTTT.

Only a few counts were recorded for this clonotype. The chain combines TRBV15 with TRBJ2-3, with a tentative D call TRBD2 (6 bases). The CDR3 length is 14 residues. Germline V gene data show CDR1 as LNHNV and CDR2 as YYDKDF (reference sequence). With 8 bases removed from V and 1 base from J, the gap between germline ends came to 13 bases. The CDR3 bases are TGTGCCACCCAGTCCGGAGGGGGCACAGATACGCAGTATTTT. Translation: CATQSGGGTDTQYF.

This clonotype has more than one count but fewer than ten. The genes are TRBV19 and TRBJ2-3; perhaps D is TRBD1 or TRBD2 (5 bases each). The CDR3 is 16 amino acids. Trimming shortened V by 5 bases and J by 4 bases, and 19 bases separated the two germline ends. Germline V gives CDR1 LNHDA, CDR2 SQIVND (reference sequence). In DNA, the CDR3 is TGTGCCAGTAGTCCCTCGGGACGCCTAGGGTCAGATACGCAGTATTTT. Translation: CASSPSGRLGSDTQYF.

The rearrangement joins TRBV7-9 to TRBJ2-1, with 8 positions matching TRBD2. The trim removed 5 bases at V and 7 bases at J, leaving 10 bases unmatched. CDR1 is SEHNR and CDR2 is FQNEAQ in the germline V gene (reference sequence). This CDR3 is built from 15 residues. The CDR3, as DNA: TGTGCCAGCAGCCATTCAAGCGGGAGTCAGAATGAGCAGTTCTTC. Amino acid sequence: CASSHSSGSQNEQFF.

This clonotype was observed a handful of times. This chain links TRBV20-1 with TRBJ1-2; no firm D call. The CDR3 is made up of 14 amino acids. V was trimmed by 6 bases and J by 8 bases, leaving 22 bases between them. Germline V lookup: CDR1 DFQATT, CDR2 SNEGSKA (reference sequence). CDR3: CSASKPRAAEGYTF. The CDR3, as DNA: TGCAGTGCATCGAAGCCCCGGGCCGCGGAGGGCTACACCTTC.